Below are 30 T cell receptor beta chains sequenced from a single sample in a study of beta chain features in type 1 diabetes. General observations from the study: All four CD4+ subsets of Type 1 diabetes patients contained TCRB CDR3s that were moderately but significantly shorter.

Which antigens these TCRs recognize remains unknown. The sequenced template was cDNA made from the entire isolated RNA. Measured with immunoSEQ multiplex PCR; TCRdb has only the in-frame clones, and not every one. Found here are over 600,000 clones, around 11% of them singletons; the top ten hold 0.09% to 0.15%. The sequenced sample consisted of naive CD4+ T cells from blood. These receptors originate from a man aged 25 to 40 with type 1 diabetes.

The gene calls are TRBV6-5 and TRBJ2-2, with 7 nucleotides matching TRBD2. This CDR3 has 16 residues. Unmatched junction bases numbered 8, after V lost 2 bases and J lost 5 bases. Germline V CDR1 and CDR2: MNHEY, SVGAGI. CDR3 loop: CASSYGGAGRTGELFF. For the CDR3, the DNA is TGTGCCAGCAGTTACGGCGGAGCGGGGAGGACCGGGGAGCTGTTTTTT.

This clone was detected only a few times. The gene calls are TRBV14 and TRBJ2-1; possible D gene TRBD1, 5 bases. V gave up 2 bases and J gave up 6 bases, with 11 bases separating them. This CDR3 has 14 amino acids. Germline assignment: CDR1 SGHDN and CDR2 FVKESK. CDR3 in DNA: TGTGCCAGCAGCCAATCCAGGGTCCTCAATGAGCAGTTCTTC. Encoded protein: CASSQSRVLNEQFF.

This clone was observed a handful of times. The CDR3 reads CASSPRRTADNEQFF. The CDR3 DNA sequence: TGTGCCAGCAGCCCGCGGAGGACAGCCGACAATGAGCAGTTCTTC. This rearrangement joins TRBV6-1 to TRBJ2-1; weak D call: TRBD1 (6 bases). This CDR3 contains 15 residues. Germline CDR1 reads MNHNS; CDR2 reads SASEGT. Trimming took off 6 bases at V and 5 bases at J, with 17 bases between the two ends.

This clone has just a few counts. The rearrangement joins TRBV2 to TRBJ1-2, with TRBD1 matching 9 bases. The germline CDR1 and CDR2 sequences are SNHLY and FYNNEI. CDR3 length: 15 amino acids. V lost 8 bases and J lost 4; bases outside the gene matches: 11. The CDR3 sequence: CASQQGADWVYGYTF. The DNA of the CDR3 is TGTGCCAGCCAACAGGGGGCCGACTGGGTCTATGGCTACACCTTC. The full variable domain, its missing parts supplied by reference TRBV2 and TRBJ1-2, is EPEVTQTPSHQVTQMGQEVILRCVPISNHLYFYWYRQILGQKVEFLVSFYNNEISEKSEIFDDQFSVERPDGSNFTLKIRSTKLEDSAMYFCASQQGADWVYGYTFGSGTRLTVV.

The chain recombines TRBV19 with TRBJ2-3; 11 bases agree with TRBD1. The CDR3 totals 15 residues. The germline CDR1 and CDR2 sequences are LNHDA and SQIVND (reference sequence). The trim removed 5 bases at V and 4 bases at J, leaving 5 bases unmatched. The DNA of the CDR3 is TGTGCCAGTAGTCCAGGACAGGGGGCATCAGATACGCAGTATTTT. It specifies CASSPGQGASDTQYF. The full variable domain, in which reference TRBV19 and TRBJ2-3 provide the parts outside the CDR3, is DGGITQSPKYLFRKEGQNVTLSCEQNLNHDAMYWYRQDPGQGLRLIYYSQIVNDFQKGDIAEGYSVSREKKESFPLTVTSAQKNPTAFYLCASSPGQGASDTQYFGPGTRLTVL.

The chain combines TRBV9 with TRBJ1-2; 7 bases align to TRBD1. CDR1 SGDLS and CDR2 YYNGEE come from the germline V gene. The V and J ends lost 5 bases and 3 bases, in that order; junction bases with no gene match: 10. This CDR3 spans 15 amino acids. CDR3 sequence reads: CASRRGGQAYYGYTF. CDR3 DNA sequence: TGTGCCAGCAGGCGGGGAGGACAGGCCTACTATGGCTACACCTTC.

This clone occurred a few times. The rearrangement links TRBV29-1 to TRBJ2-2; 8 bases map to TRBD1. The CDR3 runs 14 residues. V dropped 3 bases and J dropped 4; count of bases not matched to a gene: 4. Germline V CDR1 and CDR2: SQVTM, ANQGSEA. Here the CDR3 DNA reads TGCAGCGTTGATCAGGGGGCGAGCACCGGGGAGCTGTTTTTT. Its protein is CSVDQGASTGELFF.

The CDR3 sequence is CASSSRTVNQPQHF. CDR3 sequence (DNA): TGTGCCAGCAGCTCCAGGACAGTAAATCAGCCCCAGCATTTT. The gene calls are TRBV7-9 and TRBJ1-5; TRBD1 is a possible D gene (6 bases). The CDR3 has 14 residues. CDR1 is SEHNR, CDR2 FQNEAQ, per germline (reference sequence). V dropped 4 bases and J dropped 4 bases, with 11 bases sitting between them.

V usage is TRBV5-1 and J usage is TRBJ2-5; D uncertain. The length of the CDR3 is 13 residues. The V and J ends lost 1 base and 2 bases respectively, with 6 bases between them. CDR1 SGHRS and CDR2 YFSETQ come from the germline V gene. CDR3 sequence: CASSLSQQETQYF. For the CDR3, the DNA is TGCGCCAGCAGCTTGAGTCAGCAAGAGACCCAGTACTTC. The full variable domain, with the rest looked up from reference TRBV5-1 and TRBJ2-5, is KAGVTQTPRYLIKTRGQQVTLSCSPISGHRSVSWYQQTPGQGLQFLFEYFSETQRNKGNFPGRFSGRQFSNSRSEMNVSTLELGDSALYLCASSLSQQETQYFGPGTRLLVL.

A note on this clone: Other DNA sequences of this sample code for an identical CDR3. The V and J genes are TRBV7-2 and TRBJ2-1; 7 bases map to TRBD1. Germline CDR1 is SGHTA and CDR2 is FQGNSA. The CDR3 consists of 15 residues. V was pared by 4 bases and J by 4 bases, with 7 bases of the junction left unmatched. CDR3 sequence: CASSSWDREYNEQFF. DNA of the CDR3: TGTGCCAGCAGCTCTTGGGACAGAGAATACAATGAGCAGTTCTTC. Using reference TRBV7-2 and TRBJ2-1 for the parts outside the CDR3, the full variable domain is GAGVSQSPSNKVTEKGKDVELRCDPISGHTALYWYRQSLGQGLEFLIYFQGNSAPDKSGLPSDRFSAERTGGSVSTLTIQRTQQEDSAVYLCASSSWDREYNEQFFGPGTRLTVL.

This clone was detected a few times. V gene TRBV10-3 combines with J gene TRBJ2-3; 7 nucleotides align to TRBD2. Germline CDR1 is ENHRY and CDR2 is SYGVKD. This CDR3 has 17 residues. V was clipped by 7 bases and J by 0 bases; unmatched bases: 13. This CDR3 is CAITTNPSGESTDTQYF. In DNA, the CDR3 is TGTGCCATCACAACCAATCCGAGCGGGGAGAGCACAGATACGCAGTATTTT.

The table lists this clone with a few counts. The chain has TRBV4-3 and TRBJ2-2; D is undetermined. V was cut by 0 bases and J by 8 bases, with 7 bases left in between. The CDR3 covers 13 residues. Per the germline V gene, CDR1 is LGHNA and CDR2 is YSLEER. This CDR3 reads CASSQDGDGELFF. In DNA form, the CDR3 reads TGCGCCAGCAGCCAAGATGGAGATGGGGAGCTGTTTTTT.

In DNA form, the CDR3 reads TGCAGTGCTAGGGCGAGCAGGGAGCAGTTCTTC. This translates into CSARASREQFF. The chain employs TRBV20-1 and TRBJ2-1; D not resolved. This CDR3 spans 11 amino acids. Germline assignment: CDR1 DFQATT and CDR2 SNEGSKA (reference sequence). Trimming took 3 bases from V and 10 from J, leaving 10 bases between them.

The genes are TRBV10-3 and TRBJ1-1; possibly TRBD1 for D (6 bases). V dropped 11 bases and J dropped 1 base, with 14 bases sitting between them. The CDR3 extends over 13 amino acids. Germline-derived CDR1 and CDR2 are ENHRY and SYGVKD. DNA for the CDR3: TGTGCCGCGGCGGGACAACCGAACACTGAAGCTTTCTTT. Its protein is CAAAGQPNTEAFF.

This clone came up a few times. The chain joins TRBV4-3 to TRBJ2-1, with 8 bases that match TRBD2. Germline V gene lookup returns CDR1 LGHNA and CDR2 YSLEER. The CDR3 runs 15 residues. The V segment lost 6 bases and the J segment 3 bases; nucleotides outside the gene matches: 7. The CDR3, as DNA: TGCGCCAGCAGTCCCCGGGCGGGGGGCTACAATGAGCAGTTCTTC. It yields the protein CASSPRAGGYNEQFF.

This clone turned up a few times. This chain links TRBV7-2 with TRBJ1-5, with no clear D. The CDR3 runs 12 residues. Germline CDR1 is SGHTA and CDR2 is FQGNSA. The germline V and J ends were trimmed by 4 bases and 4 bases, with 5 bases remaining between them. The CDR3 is CASSSQNQPQHF. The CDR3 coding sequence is TGTGCCAGCAGCTCGCAGAATCAGCCCCAGCATTTT. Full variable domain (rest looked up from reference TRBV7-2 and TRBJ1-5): GAGVSQSPSNKVTEKGKDVELRCDPISGHTALYWYRQSLGQGLEFLIYFQGNSAPDKSGLPSDRFSAERTGGSVSTLTIQRTQQEDSAVYLCASSSQNQPQHFGDGTRLSIL.

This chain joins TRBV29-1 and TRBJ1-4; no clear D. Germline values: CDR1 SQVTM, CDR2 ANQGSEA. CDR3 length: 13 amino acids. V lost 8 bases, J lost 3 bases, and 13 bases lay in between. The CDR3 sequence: CSIQVGANEKLFF. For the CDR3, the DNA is TGCAGCATCCAGGTCGGTGCTAATGAAAAACTGTTTTTT.

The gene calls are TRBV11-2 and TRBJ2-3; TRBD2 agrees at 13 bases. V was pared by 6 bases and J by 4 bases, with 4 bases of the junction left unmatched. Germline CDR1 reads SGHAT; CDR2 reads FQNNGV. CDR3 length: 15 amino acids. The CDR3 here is CASRPGLAGADTQYF. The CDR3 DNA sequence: TGTGCCAGCAGACCCGGACTAGCGGGGGCAGATACGCAGTATTTT.

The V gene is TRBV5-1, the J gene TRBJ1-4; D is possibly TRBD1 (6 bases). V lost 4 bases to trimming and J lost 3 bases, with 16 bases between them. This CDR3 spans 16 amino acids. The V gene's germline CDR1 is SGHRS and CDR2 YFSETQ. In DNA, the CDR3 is TGCGCCAGCAGCCCGGGAGTCAGGGGCGCTAATGAAAAACTGTTTTTT. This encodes CASSPGVRGANEKLFF.

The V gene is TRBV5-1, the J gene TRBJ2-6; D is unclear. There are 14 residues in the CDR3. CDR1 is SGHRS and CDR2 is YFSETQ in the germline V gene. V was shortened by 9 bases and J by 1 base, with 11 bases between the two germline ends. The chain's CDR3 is CATRTESGANVLTF. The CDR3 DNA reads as TGCGCCACCCGGACCGAATCTGGGGCCAACGTCCTGACTTTC.

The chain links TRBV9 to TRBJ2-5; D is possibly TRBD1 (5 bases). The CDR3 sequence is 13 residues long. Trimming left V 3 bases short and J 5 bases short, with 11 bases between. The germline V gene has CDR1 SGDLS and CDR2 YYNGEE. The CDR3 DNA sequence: TGTGCCAGCAGCGGGGGCGTCGGGGAGACCCAGTACTTC. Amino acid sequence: CASSGGVGETQYF.

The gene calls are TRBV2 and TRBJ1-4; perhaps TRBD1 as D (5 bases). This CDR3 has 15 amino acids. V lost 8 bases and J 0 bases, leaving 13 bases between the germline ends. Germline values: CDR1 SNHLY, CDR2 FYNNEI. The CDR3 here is CASGTTAATNEKLFF. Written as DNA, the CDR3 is TGTGCCAGCGGAACGACAGCTGCAACTAATGAAAAACTGTTTTTT.

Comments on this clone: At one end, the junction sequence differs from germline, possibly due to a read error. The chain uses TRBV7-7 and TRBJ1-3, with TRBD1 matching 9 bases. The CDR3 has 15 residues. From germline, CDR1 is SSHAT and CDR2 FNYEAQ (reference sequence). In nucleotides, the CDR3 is TGTGCTAGCAGCTTGGACAGGGGCTCTGGAAACACCATATATTTT. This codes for CASSLDRGSGNTIYF.

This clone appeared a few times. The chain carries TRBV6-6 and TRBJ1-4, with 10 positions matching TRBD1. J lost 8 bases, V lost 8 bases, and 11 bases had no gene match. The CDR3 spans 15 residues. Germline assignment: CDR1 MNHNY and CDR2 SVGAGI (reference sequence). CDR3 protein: CASEATGGFNEKLFF. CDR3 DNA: TGTGCCAGCGAGGCGACAGGGGGCTTCAACGAAAAACTGTTTTTT.

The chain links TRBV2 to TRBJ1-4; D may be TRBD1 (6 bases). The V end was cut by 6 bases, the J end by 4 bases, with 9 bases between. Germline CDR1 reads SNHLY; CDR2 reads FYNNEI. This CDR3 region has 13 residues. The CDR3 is CASSRTDNEKLFF. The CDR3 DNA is TGTGCCAGCAGCCGGACAGATAATGAAAAACTGTTTTTT. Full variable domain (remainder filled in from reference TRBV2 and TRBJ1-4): EPEVTQTPSHQVTQMGQEVILRCVPISNHLYFYWYRQILGQKVEFLVSFYNNEISEKSEIFDDQFSVERPDGSNFTLKIRSTKLEDSAMYFCASSRTDNEKLFFGSGTQLSVL.

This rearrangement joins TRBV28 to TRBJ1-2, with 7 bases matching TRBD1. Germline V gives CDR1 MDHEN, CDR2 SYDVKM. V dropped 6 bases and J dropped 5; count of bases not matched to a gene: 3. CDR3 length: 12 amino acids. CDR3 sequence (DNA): TGTGCCAGCAGCGGGGGACAGTATGGCTACACCTTC. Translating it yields CASSGGQYGYTF.

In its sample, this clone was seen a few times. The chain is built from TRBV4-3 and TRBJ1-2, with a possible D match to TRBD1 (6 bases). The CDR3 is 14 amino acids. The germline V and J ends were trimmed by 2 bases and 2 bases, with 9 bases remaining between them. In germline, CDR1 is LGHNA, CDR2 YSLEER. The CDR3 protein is CASSQQDRNYGYTF. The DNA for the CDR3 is TGCGCCAGCAGCCAACAAGACAGGAACTATGGCTACACCTTC.

This CDR3 is CASSVGQVSSPLHF. The DNA for the CDR3 is TGCGCCAGCAGCGTGGGACAGGTTAGCTCACCCCTCCACTTT. This chain connects TRBV5-1 to TRBJ1-6; 8 bases fit TRBD1. This CDR3 spans 14 amino acids. V lost 4 bases and J lost 10; bases outside the gene matches: 7. The germline CDR1 and CDR2 sequences are SGHRS and YFSETQ.

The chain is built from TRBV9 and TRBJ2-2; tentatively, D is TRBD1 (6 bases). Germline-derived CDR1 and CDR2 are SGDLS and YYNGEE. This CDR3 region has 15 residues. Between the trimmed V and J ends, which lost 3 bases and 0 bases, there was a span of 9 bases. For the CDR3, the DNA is TGTGCCAGCAGCGATAGGACAGCGAACACCGGGGAGCTGTTTTTT. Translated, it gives CASSDRTANTGELFF. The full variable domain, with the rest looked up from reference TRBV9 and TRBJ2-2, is DSGVTQTPKHLITATGQRVTLRCSPRSGDLSVYWYQQSLDQGLQFLIQYYNGEERAKGNILERFSAQQFPDLHSELNLSSLELGDSALYFCASSDRTANTGELFFGEGSRLTVL.

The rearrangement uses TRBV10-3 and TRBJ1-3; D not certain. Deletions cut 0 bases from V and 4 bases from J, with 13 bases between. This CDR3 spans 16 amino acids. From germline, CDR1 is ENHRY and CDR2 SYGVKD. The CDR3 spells CAISESVQSSGNTIYF. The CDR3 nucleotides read TGTGCCATCAGTGAGTCTGTCCAATCATCCGGAAACACCATATATTTT.